This entry concerns a single TCR beta chain. Germline lookup yields CDR1 KGHSH and CDR2 LQKENI. The CDR3 is made up of 15 amino acids. V lost 3 bases and J lost 2, with 13 bases in between. The TCR beta CDR3 regions underwent amplification using RNA transcripts as the source. TCR CDR3 regions were first amplified by RT-PCR with HTBI primers. TCRdb passed the multiplex PCR reads through MiXCR, listing each CDR3 protein once. In the table there are fewer than 500,000 distinct CDR3 sequences, about 15% of which are singletons. The entry originates in a study of T cells in Graves' hyperthyroidism and ophthalmopathy. Uncontrolled infection, other autoimmune disease, pregnancy and lactation each barred patients from inclusion.

This TCR was sampled from a woman between 25 and 40 years old with Graves' ophthalmopathy. The gene calls are TRBV18 and TRBJ1-1; D is perhaps TRBD1 (5 bases). Sequencing input: blood. CDR3 DNA sequence: TGTGCCAGCTCACCGAACGCGGGACGAAACACTGAAGCTTTCTTT. This gives the protein CASSPNAGRNTEAFF.